The sequence of this T cell receptor beta chain was determined in a study of vaccination and CD4 T cells after COVID-19. An Oncomine TCR Beta short-read assay was used to sequence the DNA from cultured CD4+ T cells. One entry per CDR3 protein results from TCRdb running MiXCR on the PCR reads. The sample yields around 15,000 distinct CDR3 sequences, roughly 56% seen once. The ends were cut back, 3 bases at V and 0 bases at J, with 11 bases in the middle. Germline CDR1 is KGHDR and CDR2 is SFDVKD. CDR3 length: 16 amino acids. This clonotype has only a few counts. Its antigen is still unknown. This sample's treatment: roughly 11-day PBMC culture with coronavirus spike peptide pools or control peptides (ViraFEST assay). Study-wide results and limits: The researchers studied relatively few convalescent patients and omitted early post-infection timepoints.

The source was cultured CD4+ T cells from blood, collected after SARS-CoV-2 vaccination. This chain connects TRBV24-1 to TRBJ1-5; maybe TRBD1 (5 bases). The source is a human donor with COVID-19. The CDR3 region is CATSDAGRNSNQPQHF. DNA for the CDR3: TGTGCCACCAGTGATGCGGGACGGAATAGCAATCAGCCCCAGCATTTT.